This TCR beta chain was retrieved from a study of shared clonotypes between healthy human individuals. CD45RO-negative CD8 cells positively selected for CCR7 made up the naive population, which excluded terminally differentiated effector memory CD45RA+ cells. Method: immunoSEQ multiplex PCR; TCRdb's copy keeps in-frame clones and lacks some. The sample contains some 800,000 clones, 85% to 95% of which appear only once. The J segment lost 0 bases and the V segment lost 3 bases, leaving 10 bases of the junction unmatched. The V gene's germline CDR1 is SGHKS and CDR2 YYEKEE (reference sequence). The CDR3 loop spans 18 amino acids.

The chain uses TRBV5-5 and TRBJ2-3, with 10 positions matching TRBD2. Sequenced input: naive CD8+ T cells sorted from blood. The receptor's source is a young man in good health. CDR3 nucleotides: TGTGCCAGCAGCTCCGAATCGGGACTAGCGTATAGCACAGATACGCAGTATTTT. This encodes CASSSESGLAYSTDTQYF.